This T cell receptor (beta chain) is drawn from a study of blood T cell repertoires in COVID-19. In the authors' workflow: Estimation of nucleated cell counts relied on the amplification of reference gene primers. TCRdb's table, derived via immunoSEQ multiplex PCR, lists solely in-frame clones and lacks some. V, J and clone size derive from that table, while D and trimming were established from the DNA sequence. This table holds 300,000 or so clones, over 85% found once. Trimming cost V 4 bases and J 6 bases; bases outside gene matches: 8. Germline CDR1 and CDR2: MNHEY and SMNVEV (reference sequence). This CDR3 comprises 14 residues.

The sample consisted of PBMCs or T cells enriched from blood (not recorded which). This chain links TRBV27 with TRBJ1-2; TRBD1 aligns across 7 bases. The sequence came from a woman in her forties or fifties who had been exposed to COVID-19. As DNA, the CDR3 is TGTGCCAGCAGTTCATACAGGGGTTACAATGGCTACACCTTC. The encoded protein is CASSSYRGYNGYTF.